The sample holds a few counts of the clone carrying this T cell receptor beta chain. The data were taken from a study of blood T cell repertoires in COVID-19. Turning to the study itself: From the United States, Italy and Spain came samples of acute and convalescent COVID-19. T cells, B-cell-depleted T cells, or PBMCs provided the cDNA or gDNA that served as material.

V lost 6 bases and J lost 6, with 20 bases in between. The CDR3 covers 15 residues. Looked up from germline, CDR1 is MDHEN and CDR2 is SYDVKM. Per the authors' pipeline: Reference gene primer amplification gave estimated nucleated cell counts. The protocol was immunoSEQ multiplex PCR, while the TCRdb copy is restricted to in-frame clones and leaves out a portion. Clonal size and the V and J genes are those of that table, whereas D and trimming came from the DNA. The sample holds roughly 78,000 clones, around 86% seen once. The chain carries TRBV28 and TRBJ2-5; the D gene is possibly TRBD2 (6 bases). The TCR comes from a woman aged 55-75 years with acute or convalescent COVID-19. The sequenced sample was peripheral blood. The CDR3: CASSPRDWARQTQYF. CDR3 nucleotides: TGTGCCAGCAGCCCCCGGGACTGGGCAAGGCAGACCCAGTACTTC.